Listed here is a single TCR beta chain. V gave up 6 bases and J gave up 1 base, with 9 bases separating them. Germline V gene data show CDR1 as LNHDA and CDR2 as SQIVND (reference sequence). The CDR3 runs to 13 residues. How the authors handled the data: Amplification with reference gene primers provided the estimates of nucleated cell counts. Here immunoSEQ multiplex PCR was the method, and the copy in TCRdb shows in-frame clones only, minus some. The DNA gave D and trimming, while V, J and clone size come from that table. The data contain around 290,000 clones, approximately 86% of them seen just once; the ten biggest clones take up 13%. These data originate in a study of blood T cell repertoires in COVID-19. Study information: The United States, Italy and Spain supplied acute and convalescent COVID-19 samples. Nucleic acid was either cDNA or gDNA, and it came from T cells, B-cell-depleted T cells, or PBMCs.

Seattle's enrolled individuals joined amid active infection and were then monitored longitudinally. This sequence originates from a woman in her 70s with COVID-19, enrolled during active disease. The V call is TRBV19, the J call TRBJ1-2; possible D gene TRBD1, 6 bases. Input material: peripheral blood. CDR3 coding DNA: TGTGCCAGTAGCAACAGGGATAACTATGGCTACACCTTC. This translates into CASSNRDNYGYTF.